What follows are 30 T cell receptor beta chains derived from one specimen sequenced in a study of Graves' ophthalmopathy and Graves' hyperthyroidism. Amplification of the TCR beta CDR3 regions used RNA transcripts (as template). Amplification began with first-round RT-PCR using HTBI primers, then second-round multiplex PCR was performed. A single record per CDR3 protein comes from TCRdb applying MiXCR to the multiplex PCR reads. The table has some 350,000 distinct CDR3 sequences, approximately 18% seen once. Sequencing was performed on peripheral blood. These receptors all come from an adult woman with stable Graves' hyperthyroidism.

The sample holds many counts of this clonotype. The V and J genes are TRBV29-1 and TRBJ2-7; 8 bases match TRBD1. Germline V lookup: CDR1 SQVTM, CDR2 ANQGSEA. The ends lost 6 bases at V and 5 bases at J; junction bases unmatched: 3. CDR3 size: 11 residues. CDR3 in amino acids: CSVTGVNEQYF. The CDR3 bases are TGCAGCGTGACAGGGGTCAACGAGCAGTACTTC.

This clonotype appeared many times. The rearrangement links TRBV20-1 to TRBJ2-7; D is unclear. Trimming cost V 5 bases and J 7 bases, with 18 bases left between them. Germline values: CDR1 DFQATT, CDR2 SNEGSKA (reference sequence). The CDR3 is 13 residues long. CDR3 sequence: CSADRPSPWEQYF. The CDR3, as DNA: TGCAGTGCTGATAGACCGTCCCCTTGGGAGCAGTACTTC.

This clonotype has a count of ten or more. J is TRBJ1-1 and V is TRBV27; 8 bases map to TRBD1. After removal of 6 bases from V and 5 bases from J, the junction contained 8 bases not matched to a gene. CDR1 is MNHEY and CDR2 is SMNVEV in the germline V gene (reference sequence). This CDR3 region has 14 residues. The CDR3 region has the DNA TGTGCCAGCAGCCAACTACAGGGGGGAACTGAAGCTTTCTTT. Translating gives CASSQLQGGTEAFF.

This clonotype showed up just a few times. The chain uses TRBV28 and TRBJ1-5; D gene unclear. CDR3 length: 18 amino acids. The V end lost 5 bases, the J end lost 2 bases, and 22 bases lay between the germline ends. Germline V lookup: CDR1 MDHEN, CDR2 SYDVKM. The CDR3 loop reads CASSPEGLAVFGNQPQHF. Here the CDR3 DNA reads TGTGCCAGCAGTCCTGAGGGTTTGGCTGTTTTTGGCAATCAGCCCCAGCATTTT.

The V call is TRBV14, the J call TRBJ1-1, with D possibly being TRBD1 (5 bases). The CDR3 length is 14 residues. The V and J ends lost 5 bases and 5 bases respectively, with 15 bases between them. CDR1 is SGHDN, CDR2 FVKESK, per germline. CDR3 in amino acids: CASSETQGYTEAFF. CDR3 sequence (DNA): TGTGCCAGCAGCGAAACGCAGGGTTATACTGAAGCTTTCTTT.

This clonotype was recorded only once. The V gene is TRBV20-1, the J gene TRBJ2-7; no reliable D call. CDR1 DFQATT and CDR2 SNEGSKA come from the germline V gene (reference sequence). The CDR3 is 14 amino acids. V shed 3 bases and J shed 0 bases, with 12 bases lying between them. The CDR3 DNA reads TGCAGTGCTAGTTTAGGACGGACCTCCTACGAGCAGTACTTC. Amino acid sequence: CSASLGRTSYEQYF.

This chain joins TRBV11-3 and TRBJ2-7; TRBD1 might be the D (6 bases). Germline V gene lookup returns CDR1 SGHNT and CDR2 YENEEA. The CDR3 covers 15 residues. Trimming stripped 2 bases from V and 3 bases from J, with 14 bases between. CDR3 in amino acids: CASSLRSGGGYEQYF. The CDR3 region has the DNA TGTGCCAGCAGCTTAAGGTCTGGGGGCGGCTACGAGCAGTACTTC.

The chain combines TRBV13 with TRBJ1-1; TRBD1 might be the D (6 bases). Trimming cost V 7 bases and J 4 bases, with 10 bases left between them. CDR3 size: 12 residues. Germline V gives CDR1 PRHDT, CDR2 FYEKMQ (reference sequence). This CDR3 reads CASTSQGTEAFF. The CDR3 bases are TGTGCCAGCACCTCACAGGGCACTGAAGCTTTCTTT. Supplemented by reference TRBV13 and TRBJ1-1, the full variable domain reads AAGVIQSPRHLIKEKRETATLKCYPIPRHDTVYWYQQGPGQDPQFLISFYEKMQSDKGSIPDRFSAQQFSDYHSELNMSSLELGDSALYFCASTSQGTEAFFGQGTRLTVV.

This clonotype was detected ten times or more. This sequence joins TRBV20-1 and TRBJ2-7; perhaps D is TRBD1 or TRBD2 (7 bases each). Germline V lookup: CDR1 DFQATT, CDR2 SNEGSKA (reference sequence). The V end was cut by 3 bases, the J end by 7 bases, with 19 bases between. The CDR3 is 14 residues long. CDR3 sequence: CSASQGDYLREQYF. The CDR3 DNA is TGCAGTGCTAGTCAGGGGGACTACCTGCGGGAGCAGTACTTC.

There are many counts of this clonotype. The chain joins TRBV4-1 to TRBJ2-7; D perhaps matches TRBD1 (6 bases). The CDR3 extends over 13 amino acids. Germline V lookup: CDR1 MGHRA, CDR2 YSYEKL. Trimming removed 1 base at V and 6 bases at J, with 10 bases between. The CDR3 here is CASSQVGASEQYF. The CDR3 region has the DNA TGCGCCAGCAGCCAAGTGGGGGCCTCCGAGCAGTACTTC.

This clonotype was picked up many times. The chain uses TRBV27 and TRBJ1-2; D might be TRBD1 (6 bases). Germline V gene sequence: CDR1 MNHEY, CDR2 SMNVEV (reference sequence). The germline V and J ends were trimmed by 6 bases and 2 bases, with 10 bases remaining between them. This CDR3 is 13 amino acids long. The CDR3 DNA is TGTGCCAGCAGCGTACAGGGAAACTATGGCTACACCTTC. Translating it yields CASSVQGNYGYTF.

This clonotype was picked up many times. J is TRBJ2-5 and V is TRBV19; D remains unclear. This CDR3 has 14 residues. V shed 3 bases and J shed 5 bases, with 13 bases lying between them. The germline V gene encodes CDR1 LNHDA and CDR2 SQIVND (reference sequence). CDR3 sequence reads: CASSIRLGSETQYF. CDR3 DNA: TGTGCCAGTAGTATCCGCCTGGGTTCGGAGACCCAGTACTTC.

There are many counts of this clonotype. V gene TRBV6-1 combines with J gene TRBJ1-2; D gene uncertain. CDR1 and CDR2 (germline): MNHNS, SASEGT. V gave up 3 bases and J gave up 5 bases, with 13 bases separating them. The CDR3 is made up of 14 amino acids. CDR3 bases: TGTGCCAGCAGTGAGCAGGTACTGCCTTATGGCTACACCTTC. This encodes CASSEQVLPYGYTF.

This clonotype was detected many times. The chain couples TRBV5-8 to TRBJ1-1, with unresolved D. V lost 2 bases to trimming and J lost 0 bases, with 5 bases between them. The germline gives CDR1 SGHTS, CDR2 YDEGEE. This CDR3 is 13 amino acids long. CDR3 in DNA: TGTGCCAGCAGCTTTCTGTTGAACACTGAAGCTTTCTTT. Its protein product is CASSFLLNTEAFF.

In its sample, this clonotype was seen a few times. The chain couples TRBV4-1 to TRBJ2-7; 11 bases are a match to TRBD2. Germline V lookup: CDR1 MGHRA, CDR2 YSYEKL. The CDR3 is 19 amino acids. Losses at the gene ends were 0 bases for V and 3 bases for J; bases not matched to a gene: 13. CDR3 in DNA: TGCGCCAGCAGCCAAGAAGGGACTAGCGGAGCCCCCTTTTACTACGAGCAGTACTTC. Its protein is CASSQEGTSGAPFYYEQYF.

The chain recombines TRBV28 with TRBJ2-2, with 11 bases that match TRBD1. The CDR3 length is 18 residues. The ends lost 4 bases at V and 5 bases at J; junction bases unmatched: 12. CDR1 and CDR2 (germline): MDHEN, SYDVKM. CDR3 coding DNA: TGTGCCAGCAGTTCCCCGCGGGACAGGGGGAGGCGGACCGGGGAGCTGTTTTTT. Encoded protein: CASSSPRDRGRRTGELFF. The variable domain in full, completed from reference TRBV28 and TRBJ2-2, reads DVKVTQSSRYLVKRTGEKVFLECVQDMDHENMFWYRQDPGLGLRLIYFSYDVKMKEKGDIPEGYSVSREKKERFSLILESASTNQTSMYLCASSSPRDRGRRTGELFFGEGSRLTVL.

In this sample, this clonotype turned up a few times. The CDR3 sequence: CSVEGAASETQYF. The CDR3 DNA follows: TGCAGCGTTGAAGGTGCCGCGAGCGAGACCCAGTACTTC. The chain carries TRBV29-1 and TRBJ2-5, with unresolved D. The V and J ends lost 1 base and 5 bases respectively, with 11 bases between them. This CDR3 has 13 residues. Germline V CDR1 and CDR2: SQVTM, ANQGSEA.

V and J are TRBV12-3 or TRBV12-4 and TRBJ1-2, with a possible D match to TRBD1 (6 bases). The germline V and J ends were trimmed by 6 bases and 0 bases, with 11 bases remaining between them. This CDR3 is 14 amino acids long. DNA of the CDR3: TGTGCCAGCAGAAGACAGGTAGCTAACTATGGCTACACCTTC. This encodes CASRRQVANYGYTF.

This chain links TRBV11-2 with TRBJ2-7; 7 bases fit TRBD2. Per germline, CDR1 SGHAT and CDR2 FQNNGV. This CDR3 is 15 amino acids long. Trimming took 5 bases from V and 1 from J; bases not matched to a gene: 8. The chain's CDR3 is CASSPSGLQSYEQYF. CDR3 sequence (DNA): TGTGCCAGCAGCCCATCGGGACTACAATCCTACGAGCAGTACTTC.

This clonotype was found many times. CDR3 coding DNA: TGTGCCAGCAGTCCCAGACGGGACAAGAACACTGAAGCTTTCTTT. Residues: CASSPRRDKNTEAFF. The chain employs TRBV6-1 and TRBJ1-1, with D perhaps matching TRBD1 (6 bases). V shed 5 bases and J shed 1 base, with 14 bases lying between them. CDR3 length: 15 amino acids. Germline CDR1 reads MNHNS; CDR2 reads SASEGT.

This clonotype was counted ten times or more. This chain links TRBV27 with TRBJ2-7; D remains unclear. CDR1 is MNHEY, CDR2 SMNVEV, per germline (reference sequence). The CDR3 runs 13 residues. Trimming removed 5 bases at V and 4 bases at J, with 12 bases between. The CDR3 protein is CASSPTRVYEQYF. CDR3 DNA: TGTGCCAGCAGTCCGACTCGAGTGTACGAGCAGTACTTC.

In this sample, this clonotype turned up a few times. A much larger clone lies a single base off, so this may be a read error. The chain joins TRBV30 to TRBJ1-1; D unclear. The CDR3 is 12 amino acids. The germline V gene has CDR1 GTSNPN and CDR2 SVGIG (reference sequence). In nucleotides, the CDR3 is TGTGCCTGGACAGAGTTTGGCACTGAAGCTTTATTT. It codes for CAWTEFGTEALF.

Turning to this clonotype: A much bigger clone sits one base away, suggesting this may be a read error. The chain links TRBV12-3 or TRBV12-4 to TRBJ2-7; D is unresolved. The CDR3 is 11 residues long. CDR3 sequence (DNA): TGTGCCGGCAGTTTAAACGTCGAGCAGTACTTC. This codes for CAGSLNVEQYF.

This clonotype was counted at least ten times. This chain uses TRBV28 with TRBJ1-1, with 7 nucleotides matching TRBD1. This CDR3 is 17 amino acids long. Germline V gives CDR1 MDHEN, CDR2 SYDVKM. V trimming: 3 bases; J trimming: 3 bases; junction bases outside the gene matches: 13. The CDR3 DNA follows: TGTGCCAGCAGTTTCAGCAGGGGGAAGACTTGGGACACTGAAGCTTTCTTT. It specifies CASSFSRGKTWDTEAFF. Based on the CDR3 plus reference TRBV28 and TRBJ1-1, the full variable domain is DVKVTQSSRYLVKRTGEKVFLECVQDMDHENMFWYRQDPGLGLRLIYFSYDVKMKEKGDIPEGYSVSREKKERFSLILESASTNQTSMYLCASSFSRGKTWDTEAFFGQGTRLTVV.

This clonotype was observed at least ten times. The V call is TRBV6-1, the J call TRBJ2-2; TRBD2 might be the D (5 bases). The CDR3 loop spans 13 amino acids. With 7 bases removed from V and 4 bases from J, the gap between germline ends came to 10 bases. The germline CDR1 and CDR2 sequences are MNHNS and SASEGT. CDR3 in DNA: TGTGCCAGCAAGAAGCGGATCACCGGGGAGCTGTTTTTT. It yields the protein CASKKRITGELFF.

The rearrangement uses TRBV7-2 and TRBJ2-5; 11 nucleotides agree with TRBD2. Trimming cost V 7 bases and J 2 bases; bases outside gene matches: 0. CDR1 is SGHTA and CDR2 is FQGNSA in the germline V gene. The CDR3 runs to 13 residues. The CDR3 protein is CASTSGRQETQYF. The CDR3 DNA sequence: TGTGCCAGCACTAGCGGGAGGCAAGAGACCCAGTACTTC.

This clonotype has more than one count but fewer than ten. The chain carries TRBV5-4 and TRBJ1-1; TRBD1 aligns across 8 bases. This CDR3 is 17 amino acids long. The germline CDR1 and CDR2 sequences are SGHNT and YYREEE (reference sequence). With V trimmed by 0 bases and J by 4 bases, 11 bases remained unmatched. DNA of the CDR3: TGTGCCAGCAGCTTGGACTCCCGACAGGGGTTGGGCACTGAAGCTTTCTTT. Translated, it gives CASSLDSRQGLGTEAFF. The whole variable domain, remainder taken from reference TRBV5-4 and TRBJ1-1, is ETGVTQSPTHLIKTRGQQVTLRCSSQSGHNTVSWYQQALGQGPQFIFQYYREEENGRGNFPPRFSGLQFPNYSSELNVNALELDDSALYLCASSLDSRQGLGTEAFFGQGTRLTVV.

This clonotype has at least ten counts. The chain is built from TRBV2 and TRBJ2-7, with 7 bases matching TRBD2. Germline lookup yields CDR1 SNHLY and CDR2 FYNNEI. The trim removed 7 bases at V and 2 bases at J, leaving 8 bases unmatched. The CDR3 contains 14 residues. CDR3 residues: CASMYQRGTYEQYF. Written as DNA, the CDR3 is TGTGCCAGCATGTATCAGCGGGGTACCTACGAGCAGTACTTC.

V and J are TRBV19 and TRBJ1-6; D is perhaps TRBD1 (5 bases). Germline V gene data show CDR1 as LNHDA and CDR2 as SQIVND (reference sequence). CDR3 length: 14 residues. V dropped 6 bases and J dropped 7 bases, with 13 bases sitting between them. The CDR3 region has the DNA TGTGCCAGTAGAGGGACGGAGTGGAATTCACCCCTCCACTTT. Translating gives CASRGTEWNSPLHF. The full variable domain, its missing parts supplied by reference TRBV19 and TRBJ1-6, is DGGITQSPKYLFRKEGQNVTLSCEQNLNHDAMYWYRQDPGQGLRLIYYSQIVNDFQKGDIAEGYSVSREKKESFPLTVTSAQKNPTAFYLCASRGTEWNSPLHFGNGTRLTVT.

This clonotype was counted ten times or more. The CDR3 coding sequence is TGTGCCAGCAGTGACCGACCCGGGAACACTGAAGCTTTCTTT. Translated, it gives CASSDRPGNTEAFF. The chain couples TRBV6-4 to TRBJ1-1; no reliable D call. The CDR3 runs 14 residues. Germline V CDR1 and CDR2: MRHNA, SNTAGT. V was trimmed by 2 bases and J by 1 base, leaving 8 bases between them.